This T cell receptor (beta chain) was recovered during a study of cytomegalovirus exposure and HLA in healthy donors. Broader study findings: Later analysis suggested links between common viral pathogens and several top significant clusters. It was reportedly the case that the classifier diagnosed cytomegalovirus status with high specificity and sensitivity. In presence/absence analyses, roughly uniform sequencing depth across donors was assumed. Later work showed greater clonal expansion in HLA-associated TCR beta chains than in equally common others.

Only a few counts were recorded for this clone. Antigen unknown. Looked up from germline, CDR1 is LNHDA and CDR2 is SQIVND (reference sequence). The CDR3 covers 14 residues. V lost 5 bases and J 3 bases, leaving 11 bases between the germline ends. Use of 60 Vbeta and 13 Jbeta primers characterized the PCR. Method: immunoSEQ multiplex PCR; TCRdb's copy keeps in-frame clones and lacks some. The table records about 130,000 clones, roughly four fifths of them present only once. This clonotype was sampled from a woman aged 50 to 60 in good health and CMV-seronegative. The chain has TRBV19 and TRBJ2-1, with a tentative D call TRBD1 (5 bases). Sample: PBMCs. The CDR3 coding sequence is TGTGCCAGTAGTCTAGGGGCCCTCTACAATGAGCAGTTCTTC. Protein product: CASSLGALYNEQFF.